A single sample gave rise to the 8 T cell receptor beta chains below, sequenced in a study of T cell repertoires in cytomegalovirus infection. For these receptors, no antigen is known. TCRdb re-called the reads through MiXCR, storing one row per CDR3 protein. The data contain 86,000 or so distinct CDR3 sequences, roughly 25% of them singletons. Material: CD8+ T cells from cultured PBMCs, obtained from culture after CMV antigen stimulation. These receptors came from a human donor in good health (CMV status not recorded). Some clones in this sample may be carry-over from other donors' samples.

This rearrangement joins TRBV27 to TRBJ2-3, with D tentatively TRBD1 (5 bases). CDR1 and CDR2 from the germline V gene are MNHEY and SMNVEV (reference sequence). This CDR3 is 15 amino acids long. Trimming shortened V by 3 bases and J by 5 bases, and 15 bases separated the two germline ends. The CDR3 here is CASSFPGSGEDTQYF. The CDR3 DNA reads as TGTGCCAGCAGTTTTCCAGGGTCTGGCGAAGATACGCAGTATTTT.

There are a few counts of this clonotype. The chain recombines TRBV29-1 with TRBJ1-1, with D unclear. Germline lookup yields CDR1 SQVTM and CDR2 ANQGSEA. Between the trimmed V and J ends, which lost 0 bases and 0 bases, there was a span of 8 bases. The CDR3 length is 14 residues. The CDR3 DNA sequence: TGCAGCGTTGAAGACGCAGCCCTGAACACTGAAGCTTTCTTT. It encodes CSVEDAALNTEAFF.

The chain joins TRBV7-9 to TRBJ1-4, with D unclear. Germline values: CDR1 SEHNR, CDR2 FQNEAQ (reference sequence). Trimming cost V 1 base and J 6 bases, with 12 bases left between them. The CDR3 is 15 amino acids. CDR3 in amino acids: CASSLEAGRDEKLFF. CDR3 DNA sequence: TGTGCCAGCAGCTTAGAGGCGGGAAGGGATGAAAAACTGTTTTTT.

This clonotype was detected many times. For the CDR3, the DNA is TGTGCCAGCAGCTTAGATTCGACAGATTTAGCTCAAGAGACCCAGTACTTC. This gives the protein CASSLDSTDLAQETQYF. This chain uses TRBV11-2 with TRBJ2-5; TRBD1 might be the D (5 bases). Trimming cost V 0 bases and J 2 bases, with 16 bases left between them. Germline V gene lookup returns CDR1 SGHAT and CDR2 FQNNGV. This CDR3 region has 17 residues.

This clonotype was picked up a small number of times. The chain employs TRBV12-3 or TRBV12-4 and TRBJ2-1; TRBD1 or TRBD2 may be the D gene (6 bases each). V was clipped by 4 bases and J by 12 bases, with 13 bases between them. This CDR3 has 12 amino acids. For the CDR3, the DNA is TGTGCCAGCAGTTACGCGGGACAAGGGCAGTTCTTC. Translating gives CASSYAGQGQFF.

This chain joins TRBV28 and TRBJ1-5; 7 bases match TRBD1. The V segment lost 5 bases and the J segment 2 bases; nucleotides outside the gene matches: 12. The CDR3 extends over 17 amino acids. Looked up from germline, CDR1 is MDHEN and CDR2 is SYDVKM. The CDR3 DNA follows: TGTGCCAGCAGTACCAATCGCAGGGGGGCGGGCAATCAGCCCCAGCATTTT. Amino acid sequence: CASSTNRRGAGNQPQHF.

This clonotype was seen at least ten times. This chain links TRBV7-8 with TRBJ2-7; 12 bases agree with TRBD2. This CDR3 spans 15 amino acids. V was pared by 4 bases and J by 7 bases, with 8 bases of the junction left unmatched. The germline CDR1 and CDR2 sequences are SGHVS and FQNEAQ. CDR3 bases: TGTGCCAGCAGCTCTCTAGCGGGAGGGCCGGGGGAGCAGTACTTC. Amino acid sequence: CASSSLAGGPGEQYF.

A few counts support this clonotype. Written as DNA, the CDR3 is TGTGCCGGGAGGGGGCATGGCAATCAGCCCCAGCATTTT. Its translation is CAGRGHGNQPQHF. The rearrangement uses TRBV28 and TRBJ1-5, with 7 bases fitting TRBD1. V lost 11 bases to trimming and J lost 2 bases; unmatched junction nucleotides: 6. This CDR3 region has 13 residues. Per germline, CDR1 MDHEN and CDR2 SYDVKM.